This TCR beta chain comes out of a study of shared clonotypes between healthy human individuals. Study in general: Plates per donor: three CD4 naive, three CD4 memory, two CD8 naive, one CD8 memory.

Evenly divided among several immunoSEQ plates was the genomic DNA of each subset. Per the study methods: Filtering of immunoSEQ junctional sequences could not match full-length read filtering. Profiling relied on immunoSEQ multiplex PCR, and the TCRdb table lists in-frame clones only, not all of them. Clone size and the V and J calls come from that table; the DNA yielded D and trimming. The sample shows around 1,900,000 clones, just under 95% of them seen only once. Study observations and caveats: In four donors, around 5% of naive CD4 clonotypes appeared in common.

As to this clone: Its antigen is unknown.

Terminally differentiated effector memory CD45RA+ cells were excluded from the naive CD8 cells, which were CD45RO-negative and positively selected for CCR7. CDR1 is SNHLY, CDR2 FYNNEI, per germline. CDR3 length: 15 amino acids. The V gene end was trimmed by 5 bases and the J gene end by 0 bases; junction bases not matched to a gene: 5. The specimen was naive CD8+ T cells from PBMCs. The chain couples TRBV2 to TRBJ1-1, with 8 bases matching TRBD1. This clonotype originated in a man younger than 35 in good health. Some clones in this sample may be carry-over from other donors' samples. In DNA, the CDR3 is TGTGCCAGCAGTCCCTGGACAGGGATGAACACTGAAGCTTTCTTT. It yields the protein CASSPWTGMNTEAFF.